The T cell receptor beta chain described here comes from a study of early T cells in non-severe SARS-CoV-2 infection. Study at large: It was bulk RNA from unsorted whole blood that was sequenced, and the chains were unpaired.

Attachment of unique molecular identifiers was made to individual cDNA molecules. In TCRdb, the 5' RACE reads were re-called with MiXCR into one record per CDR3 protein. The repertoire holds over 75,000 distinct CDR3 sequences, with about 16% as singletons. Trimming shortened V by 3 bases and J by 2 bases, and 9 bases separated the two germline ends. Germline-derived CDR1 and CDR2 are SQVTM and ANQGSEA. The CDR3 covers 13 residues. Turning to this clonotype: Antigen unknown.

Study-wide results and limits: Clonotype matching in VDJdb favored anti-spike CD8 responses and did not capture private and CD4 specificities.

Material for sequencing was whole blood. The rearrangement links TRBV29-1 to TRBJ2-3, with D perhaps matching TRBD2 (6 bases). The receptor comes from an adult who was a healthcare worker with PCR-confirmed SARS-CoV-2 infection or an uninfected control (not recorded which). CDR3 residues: CSVDGRDTDTQYF. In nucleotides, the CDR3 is TGCAGCGTTGATGGGCGGGACACAGATACGCAGTATTTT.